This TCR beta chain appears in the sequencing data of a study of blood T cell repertoires in COVID-19. Overall study: COVID-19 samples from acute and convalescent phases originated in the United States, Italy and Spain.

Original data processing: For nucleated cells, counts were estimated from reference gene primer amplification. Repertoires were generated with immunoSEQ multiplex PCR, while TCRdb's copy carries only in-frame clones and drops some. That table furnishes V, J and clone size, whereas the DNA furnished D and trimming. This table holds 150,000 to 200,000 clones, approximately 90% found once. The ends lost 5 bases at V and 9 bases at J; junction bases unmatched: 8. CDR1 and CDR2 (germline): SGHRS, YFSETQ. The CDR3 has 15 amino acids. The sample consisted of peripheral blood. This TCR was sampled from a woman aged 25 to 45 with acute or convalescent COVID-19. The chain uses TRBV5-1 and TRBJ2-2; 12 bases map to TRBD2. CDR3 coding DNA: TGCGCCAGCAGGACTCTAGCGGGAGGGGACCGGGAGCTGTTTTTT. This translates into CASRTLAGGDRELFF.